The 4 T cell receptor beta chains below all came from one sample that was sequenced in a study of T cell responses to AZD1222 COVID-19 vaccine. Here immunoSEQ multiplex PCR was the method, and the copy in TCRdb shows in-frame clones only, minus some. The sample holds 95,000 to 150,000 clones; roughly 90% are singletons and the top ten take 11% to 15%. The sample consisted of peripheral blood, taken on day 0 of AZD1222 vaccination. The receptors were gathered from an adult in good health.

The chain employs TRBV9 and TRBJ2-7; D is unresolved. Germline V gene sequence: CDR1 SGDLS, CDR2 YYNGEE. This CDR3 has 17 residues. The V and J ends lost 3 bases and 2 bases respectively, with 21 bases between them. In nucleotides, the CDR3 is TGTGCCAGCAGCGCCCCTGCTGGGATCCTAGGAGCCTACGAGCAGTACTTC. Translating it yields CASSAPAGILGAYEQYF.

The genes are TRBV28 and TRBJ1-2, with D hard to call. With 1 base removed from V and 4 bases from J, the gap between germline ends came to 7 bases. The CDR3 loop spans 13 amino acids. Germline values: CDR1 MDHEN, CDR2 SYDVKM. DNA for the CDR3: TGTGCCAGCAGTTTATACAGTTCCTATGGCTACACCTTC. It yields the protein CASSLYSSYGYTF.

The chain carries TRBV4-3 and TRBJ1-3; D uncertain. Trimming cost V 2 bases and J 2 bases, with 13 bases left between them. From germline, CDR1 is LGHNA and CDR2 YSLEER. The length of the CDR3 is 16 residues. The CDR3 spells CASSQPTVEPGNTIYF. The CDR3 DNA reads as TGCGCCAGCAGCCAACCTACAGTAGAGCCTGGAAACACCATATATTTT.

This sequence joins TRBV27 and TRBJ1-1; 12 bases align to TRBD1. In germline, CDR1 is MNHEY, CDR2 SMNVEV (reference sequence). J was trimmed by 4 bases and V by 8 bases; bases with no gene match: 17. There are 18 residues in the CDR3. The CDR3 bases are TGTGCCAGCCATGAAGTAGGGGGGACAGGGGGCGCAAGCACTGAAGCTTTCTTT. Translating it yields CASHEVGGTGGASTEAFF.